The 24 T cell receptor beta chains below were found in one sample sequenced in a study of blood T cell repertoires in COVID-19. TCRdb's table, derived via immunoSEQ multiplex PCR, lists solely in-frame clones and lacks some. The top ten hold about 10% of the sample, which has around 200,000 clones, 80% to 90% seen once. Sequencing was performed on peripheral blood. The receptor set was obtained from a woman over 75 with acute or convalescent COVID-19.

The CDR3 protein is CASSLGLAGSNTGELFF. DNA for the CDR3: TGTGCCAGCAGTCTAGGACTAGCGGGGTCGAACACCGGGGAGCTGTTTTTT. This chain connects TRBV6-6 to TRBJ2-2; 12 nucleotides match TRBD2. V was pared by 5 bases and J by 0 bases, with 4 bases of the junction left unmatched. Germline V gene sequence: CDR1 MNHNY, CDR2 SVGAGI (reference sequence). This CDR3 has 17 residues.

The chain combines TRBV7-2 with TRBJ2-2, with D possibly matching TRBD1 (6 bases). This CDR3 is built from 17 residues. Germline V gene sequence: CDR1 SGHTA, CDR2 FQGNSA. Between the trimmed V and J ends, which lost 0 bases and 8 bases, there was a span of 19 bases. This chain's CDR3 is CASSLAVNTGRSGELFF. In DNA, the CDR3 is TGTGCCAGCAGCTTAGCTGTAAACACAGGGCGGTCGGGGGAGCTGTTTTTT.

The rearrangement uses TRBV10-3 and TRBJ2-3; 11 bases fit TRBD1. Germline lookup yields CDR1 ENHRY and CDR2 SYGVKD. This CDR3 comprises 14 residues. The trim removed 6 bases at V and 4 bases at J, leaving 3 bases unmatched. The CDR3 sequence is CAISLDRGPDTQYF. CDR3 DNA: TGTGCCATCAGCTTGGACAGGGGGCCAGATACGCAGTATTTT.

V gene TRBV11-3 combines with J gene TRBJ2-7; tentatively, D is TRBD2 (7 bases). V gave up 0 bases and J gave up 1 base, with 19 bases separating them. CDR3 length: 18 residues. Germline V lookup: CDR1 SGHNT, CDR2 YENEEA. Here the CDR3 reads CASSLDRGAELLSYEQYF. In DNA form, the CDR3 reads TGTGCCAGCAGCTTAGACCGGGGGGCGGAATTACTATCCTACGAGCAGTACTTC.

This clone was counted a single time. V gene TRBV6-5 combines with J gene TRBJ1-6, with 8 bases fitting TRBD1. The V segment lost 8 bases and the J segment 10 bases; nucleotides outside the gene matches: 4. The CDR3 consists of 12 residues. Germline V gives CDR1 MNHEY, CDR2 SVGAGI. CDR3 bases: TGTGCCAGCTGGCAGGGGGCCTCACCCCTCCACTTT. Its protein product is CASWQGASPLHF.

V usage is TRBV6-5 and J usage is TRBJ1-3, with D uncertain. The CDR3 loop spans 12 amino acids. CDR1 is MNHEY and CDR2 is SVGAGI in the germline V gene. The V end was cut by 8 bases, the J end by 4 bases, with 9 bases between. As DNA, the CDR3 is TGTGCCAGCGCGGGTACCGGAAACACCATATATTTT. This codes for CASAGTGNTIYF.

This clone was observed once. The chain employs TRBV11-2 and TRBJ2-7; 11 bases are a match to TRBD2. This CDR3 contains 15 residues. The V gene end was trimmed by 5 bases and the J gene end by 4 bases; junction bases not matched to a gene: 7. Germline CDR1 is SGHAT and CDR2 is FQNNGV. The CDR3 region has the DNA TGTGCCAGCAGCCCAACTAGCGGGAGAGGGTACGAGCAGTACTTC. It specifies CASSPTSGRGYEQYF.

The genes are TRBV7-9 and TRBJ1-6, with 9 bases matching TRBD1. Germline trimming cut 5 bases from V and 10 bases from J; bases unmatched to any gene: 6. Germline CDR1 is SEHNR and CDR2 is FQNEAQ (reference sequence). CDR3 length: 14 residues. The CDR3 DNA follows: TGTGCCAGCAGCCAAAACGACAGGGGGTCACCCCTCCACTTT. Encoded protein: CASSQNDRGSPLHF.

Here the CDR3 DNA reads TGTGCCAGCAGTGTCACGGGACAGGCGGCGGGTGGAAACACCATATATTTT. It is translated as CASSVTGQAAGGNTIYF. The genes are TRBV28 and TRBJ1-3; 8 positions agree with TRBD1. CDR3 length: 17 residues. Germline assignment: CDR1 MDHEN and CDR2 SYDVKM. V was pared by 5 bases and J by 3 bases, with 12 bases of the junction left unmatched.

The chain is built from TRBV9 and TRBJ2-7; 11 bases are a match to TRBD2. CDR3 length: 15 amino acids. V lost 3 bases to trimming and J lost 4 bases; unmatched junction nucleotides: 6. Germline loops: CDR1 SGDLS, CDR2 YYNGEE. The chain's CDR3 is CASSEGLADFYEQYF. The CDR3 bases are TGTGCCAGCAGCGAGGGACTAGCGGATTTTTACGAGCAGTACTTC.

V usage is TRBV7-2 and J usage is TRBJ2-7, with TRBD2 as a possible D gene (6 bases). Trimming pared 2 bases from V and 4 bases from J, leaving 15 bases between. Germline CDR1 is SGHTA and CDR2 is FQGNSA. The CDR3 runs 15 residues. The CDR3 nucleotides are TGTGCCAGCAGCTTACGGTACGGGGGTGGATACGAGCAGTACTTC. This codes for CASSLRYGGGYEQYF.

This sequence joins TRBV5-8 and TRBJ2-2, with D possibly TRBD1 on 5 matching bases. Germline CDR1 SGHTS, CDR2 YDEGEE. The CDR3 is 14 amino acids. V shed 7 bases and J shed 0 bases, with 10 bases lying between them. DNA for the CDR3: TGTGCCAGCCGTCGACAGACGAACACCGGGGAGCTGTTTTTT. Translating it yields CASRRQTNTGELFF.

The rearrangement uses TRBV5-6 and TRBJ2-7; no reliable D call. The length of the CDR3 is 13 residues. Germline CDR1 SGHDT, CDR2 YYEEEE. With 2 bases removed from V and 3 bases from J, the gap between germline ends came to 9 bases. The CDR3 sequence: CASSFDSIYEQYF. CDR3 in DNA: TGTGCCAGCAGCTTCGACTCAATCTACGAGCAGTACTTC.

With respect to this clone: Other nucleotide sequences in the sample specify the same CDR3. The V gene is TRBV27, the J gene TRBJ2-7; TRBD2 might be the D (5 bases). The CDR3 contains 14 residues. Trimming shortened V by 3 bases and J by 1 base, and 10 bases separated the two germline ends. Germline V gene lookup returns CDR1 MNHEY and CDR2 SMNVEV (reference sequence). The CDR3 spells CASSLGGPSYEQYF. Written as DNA, the CDR3 is TGTGCCAGCAGTTTGGGCGGGCCGTCCTACGAGCAGTACTTC.

This sequence joins TRBV5-4 and TRBJ2-1, with 7 positions matching TRBD1. This CDR3 region has 16 residues. The junction had 10 bases not matched to a gene; V was cut back by 3 bases and J by 4 bases. In germline, CDR1 is SGHNT, CDR2 YYREEE (reference sequence). CDR3 protein: CASSSGRTGTYNEQFF. The DNA of the CDR3 is TGTGCCAGCAGCTCGGGTCGGACAGGCACATACAATGAGCAGTTCTTC.

The CDR3 loop is CASSFGLAGNEQYF. As DNA, the CDR3 is TGTGCCAGCAGCTTCGGACTAGCGGGGAACGAGCAGTACTTC. This chain links TRBV11-2 with TRBJ2-7; 12 nucleotides match TRBD2. Germline V gives CDR1 SGHAT, CDR2 FQNNGV. J lost 5 bases, V lost 3 bases, and 2 bases had no gene match. CDR3 length: 14 amino acids.

This clone has just a few counts. V is TRBV9 and J is TRBJ1-2; maybe TRBD1 (6 bases). The V end lost 3 bases, the J end lost 8 bases, and 17 bases lay between the germline ends. Germline V gene lookup returns CDR1 SGDLS and CDR2 YYNGEE. CDR3 length: 14 residues. The CDR3 nucleotides are TGTGCCAGCAGCGCGGGACACCTGGTCGGCGGCTACACCTTC. Translating gives CASSAGHLVGGYTF.

This chain joins TRBV28 and TRBJ1-4, with TRBD1 as a possible D gene (6 bases). Germline lookup yields CDR1 MDHEN and CDR2 SYDVKM. V lost 1 base to trimming and J lost 8 bases, with 14 bases between them. CDR3 length: 15 amino acids. CDR3 residues: CASSLSTGRGEKLFF. Written as DNA, the CDR3 is TGTGCCAGCAGTTTATCGACAGGAAGAGGAGAAAAACTGTTTTTT. The full variable domain, with the rest looked up from reference TRBV28 and TRBJ1-4, is DVKVTQSSRYLVKRTGEKVFLECVQDMDHENMFWYRQDPGLGLRLIYFSYDVKMKEKGDIPEGYSVSREKKERFSLILESASTNQTSMYLCASSLSTGRGEKLFFGSGTQLSVL.

The J gene is TRBJ2-7, the V gene TRBV5-1; maybe TRBD1 (6 bases). CDR1 is SGHRS, CDR2 YFSETQ, per germline. The CDR3 has 15 amino acids. Trimming stripped 3 bases from V and 0 bases from J, with 13 bases between. Here the CDR3 reads CASSSTDSLSYEQYF. CDR3 sequence (DNA): TGCGCCAGCAGCTCAACGGACAGTCTCTCCTACGAGCAGTACTTC. Based on the CDR3 plus reference TRBV5-1 and TRBJ2-7, the full variable domain is KAGVTQTPRYLIKTRGQQVTLSCSPISGHRSVSWYQQTPGQGLQFLFEYFSETQRNKGNFPGRFSGRQFSNSRSEMNVSTLELGDSALYLCASSSTDSLSYEQYFGPGTRLTVT.

This clone was observed a handful of times. The chain recombines TRBV6-5 with TRBJ1-2, with TRBD1 matching 7 bases. The V gene end was trimmed by 11 bases and the J gene end by 2 bases; junction bases not matched to a gene: 8. The CDR3 is 13 amino acids. CDR1 is MNHEY and CDR2 is SVGAGI in the germline V gene. The CDR3 is CAVTGWGNYGYTF. The CDR3 nucleotides are TGTGCCGTGACAGGGTGGGGGAACTATGGCTACACCTTC.

The chain recombines TRBV16 with TRBJ2-1, with D perhaps matching TRBD2 (6 bases). Trimming stripped 2 bases from V and 7 bases from J, with 15 bases between. The CDR3 spans 15 residues. Per the germline V gene, CDR1 is KGHSY and CDR2 is FQNENV. Written as DNA, the CDR3 is TGTGCCAGCAGCCAAAATCCCGGGAGTAAAAATGAGCAGTTCTTC. Residues: CASSQNPGSKNEQFF.

The chain carries TRBV27 and TRBJ1-1, with D perhaps matching TRBD1 (5 bases). Trimming cost V 3 bases and J 0 bases, with 8 bases left between them. The CDR3 spans 14 residues. CDR1 is MNHEY, CDR2 SMNVEV, per germline (reference sequence). The CDR3 sequence is CASSLRQLNTEAFF. DNA for the CDR3: TGTGCCAGCAGTTTGAGACAGTTGAACACTGAAGCTTTCTTT.

The chain uses TRBV10-2 and TRBJ1-2; D is possibly TRBD1 (5 bases). The CDR3 totals 16 residues. V was shortened by 0 bases and J by 4 bases, with 15 bases between the two germline ends. The germline V gene encodes CDR1 WSHSY and CDR2 SAAADI. CDR3 in DNA: TGCGCCAGCAGTGAGTCGTGGGAGGGGAGTTCCTATGGCTACACCTTC. Residues: CASSESWEGSSYGYTF.

The count of this clone is one. This chain links TRBV4-2 with TRBJ2-7, with 8 bases that match TRBD2. Germline lookup yields CDR1 LGHNA and CDR2 YNFKEQ. CDR3 size: 15 residues. After removal of 8 bases from V and 2 bases from J, the junction contained 11 bases not matched to a gene. CDR3 in DNA: TGTGCCAGCCGCGATTTAGCGGGACACGCCTACGAGCAGTACTTC. Its translation is CASRDLAGHAYEQYF.